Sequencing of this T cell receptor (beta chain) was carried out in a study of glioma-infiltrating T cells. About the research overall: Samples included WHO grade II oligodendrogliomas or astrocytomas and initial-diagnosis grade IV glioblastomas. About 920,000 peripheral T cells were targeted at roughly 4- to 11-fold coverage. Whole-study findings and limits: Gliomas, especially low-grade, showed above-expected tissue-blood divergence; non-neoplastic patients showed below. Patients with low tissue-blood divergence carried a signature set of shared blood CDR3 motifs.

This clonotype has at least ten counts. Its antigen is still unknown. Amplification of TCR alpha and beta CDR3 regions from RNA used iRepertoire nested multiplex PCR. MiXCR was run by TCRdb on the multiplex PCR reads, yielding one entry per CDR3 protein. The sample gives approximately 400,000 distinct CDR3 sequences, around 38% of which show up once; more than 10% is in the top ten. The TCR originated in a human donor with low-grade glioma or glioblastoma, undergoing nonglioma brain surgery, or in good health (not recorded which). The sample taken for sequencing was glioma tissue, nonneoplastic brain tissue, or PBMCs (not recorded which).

DNA of the CDR3: TGTGCCAGCAGCCCCACTAGCGGGAGGGCCTACGAGCAGTACTTC. It translates to CASSPTSGRAYEQYF. This chain uses TRBV7-9 with TRBJ2-7; 13 bases are shared with TRBD2. This CDR3 is built from 15 residues. Germline V gene sequence: CDR1 SEHNR, CDR2 FQNEAQ (reference sequence). Germline trimming cut 5 bases from V and 2 bases from J; bases unmatched to any gene: 3.